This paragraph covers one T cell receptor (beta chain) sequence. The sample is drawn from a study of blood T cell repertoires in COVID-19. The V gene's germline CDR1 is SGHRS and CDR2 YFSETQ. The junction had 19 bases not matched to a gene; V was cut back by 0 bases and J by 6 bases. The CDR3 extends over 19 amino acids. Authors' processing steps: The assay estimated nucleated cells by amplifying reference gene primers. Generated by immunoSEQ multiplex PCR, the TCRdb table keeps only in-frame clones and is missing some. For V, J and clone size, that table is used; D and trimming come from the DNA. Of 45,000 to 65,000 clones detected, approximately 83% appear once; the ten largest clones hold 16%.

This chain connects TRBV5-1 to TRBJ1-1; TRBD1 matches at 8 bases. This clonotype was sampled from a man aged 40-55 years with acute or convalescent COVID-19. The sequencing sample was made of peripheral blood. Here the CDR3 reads CASSLGISGQGISAAEAFF. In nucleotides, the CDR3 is TGCGCCAGCAGCTTGGGTATCTCTGGACAGGGTATTTCGGCGGCTGAAGCTTTCTTT.